This T cell receptor (beta chain) is from a study of beta chain features in type 1 diabetes. In the study overall: Across every sample, 107,917,701 sorted cells were examined in total. Overall study findings and caveats: A potential PCR bias toward shorter templates would be equal in patient and control samples. Fewer junction insertions and more nucleotide deletions appeared in type 1 diabetes patients. All four CD4+ subsets from Type 1 diabetes patients carried moderately but significantly shorter TCRB CDR3s. Sampled from patients, naive, central memory and Treg TCRB repertoires appeared more similar than those sampled from healthy donors.

The study reverse transcribed the entire isolated RNA, so it sequenced expressed TCRB transcripts. Sequencing used immunoSEQ multiplex PCR; TCRdb keeps in-frame clones, though not all of them. The table includes around 70,000 clones, more than 45% detected once. About this clone itself: Its antigen is not identified.

The CDR3 totals 15 residues. V was pared by 0 bases and J by 3 bases, with 10 bases between. Germline V gene data show CDR1 as SGHDT and CDR2 as YYEEEE. The sample consisted of central memory CD4+ T cells from blood. The receptor was derived from a man between 25 and 39 years old with type 1 diabetes. This rearrangement joins TRBV5-6 to TRBJ1-5, with a tentative D call TRBD1 (6 bases). CDR3 DNA: TGTGCCAGCAGCTTGGCCAGGGGAGTCAATCAGCCCCAGCATTTT. Its translation: CASSLARGVNQPQHF. The entire variable domain, with the rest obtained from reference TRBV5-6 and TRBJ1-5, is as follows: DAGVTQSPTHLIKTRGQQVTLRCSPKSGHDTVSWYQQALGQGPQFIFQYYEEEERQRGNFPDRFSGHQFPNYSSELNVNALLLGDSALYLCASSLARGVNQPQHFGDGTRLSIL.